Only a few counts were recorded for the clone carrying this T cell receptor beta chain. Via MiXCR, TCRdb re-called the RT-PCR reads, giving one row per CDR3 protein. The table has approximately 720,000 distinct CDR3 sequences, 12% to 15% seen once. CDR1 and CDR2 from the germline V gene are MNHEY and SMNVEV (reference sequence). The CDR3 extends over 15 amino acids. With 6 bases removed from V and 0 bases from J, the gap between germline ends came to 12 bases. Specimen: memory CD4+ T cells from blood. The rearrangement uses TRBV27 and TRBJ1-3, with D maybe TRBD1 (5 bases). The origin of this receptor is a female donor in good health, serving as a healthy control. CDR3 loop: CASRRDSNSGNTIYF. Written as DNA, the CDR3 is TGTGCCAGCAGAAGGGACTCCAACTCTGGAAACACCATATATTTT.